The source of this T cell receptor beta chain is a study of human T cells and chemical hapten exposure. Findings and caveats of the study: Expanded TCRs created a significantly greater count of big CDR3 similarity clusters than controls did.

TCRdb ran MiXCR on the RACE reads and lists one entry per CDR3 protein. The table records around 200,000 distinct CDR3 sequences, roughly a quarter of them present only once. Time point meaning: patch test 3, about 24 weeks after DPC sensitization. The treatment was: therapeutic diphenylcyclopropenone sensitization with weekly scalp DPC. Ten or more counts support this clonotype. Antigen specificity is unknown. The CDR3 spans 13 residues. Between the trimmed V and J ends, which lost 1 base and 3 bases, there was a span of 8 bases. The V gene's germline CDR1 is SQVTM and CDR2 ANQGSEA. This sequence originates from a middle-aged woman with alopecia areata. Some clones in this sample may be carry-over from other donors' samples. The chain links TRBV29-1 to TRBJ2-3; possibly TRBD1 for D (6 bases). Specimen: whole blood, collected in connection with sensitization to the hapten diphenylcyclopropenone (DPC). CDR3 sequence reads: CSVEGGRTDTQYF. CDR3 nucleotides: TGCAGCGTTGAAGGGGGGCGGACAGATACGCAGTATTTT.